The rows below give T cell receptor beta chains drawn from one sample of a study of blood T cell repertoires in COVID-19. Produced via immunoSEQ multiplex PCR; TCRdb's table is partial and in-frame only. The sample gives hundreds of thousands of clones, under 90% of which show up once; 4.8% is in the top ten. The sequenced sample was PBMCs or T cells enriched from blood (not recorded which). These receptor sequences come from a woman between 45 and 60 years old who had been exposed to COVID-19. The CDR3 runs from the conserved cysteine through the conserved F or W. A D gene is named only where the DNA matches it firmly. A clone size is listed for some rows: how often the clone was seen (once, few, many), or a class if it is expanded.

size	V	J	D	DNA	CDR3
-	TRBV7-6	TRBJ2-7	-	TGTGCCAGCAGCCAATTCCAGGGCAACGAGCAGTACTTC	CASSQFQGNEQYF
-	TRBV6-2/TRBV6-3	TRBJ1-5	TRBD1	TGTGCCAGCAGTTACGCCTGGGACAGGGGATCAAATCAGCCCCAGCATTTT	CASSYAWDRGSNQPQHF
-	TRBV12-3/TRBV12-4	TRBJ1-5	-	TGTGCCAGCAGTTTATTCGAGGGTCAGCCCCAGCATTTT	CASSLFEGQPQHF
-	TRBV11-2	TRBJ1-1	-	TGTGCCAGCAGCTCCCGGGACAAGTATTACACTGAAGCTTTCTTT	CASSSRDKYYTEAFF
-	TRBV5-1	TRBJ1-1	-	TGCGCCAGCAGCTTGGGTCCGAGGGCAGGGAACACTGAAGCTTTCTTT	CASSLGPRAGNTEAFF
-	TRBV18	TRBJ2-1	-	TGTGCCAGCTCACCTTCCAGGGCTCGCAATGAGCAGTTCTTC	CASSPSRARNEQFF
-	TRBV7-8	TRBJ2-1	TRBD2	TGTGCCAGCAGCTTAGATAGCGGGGGGAACAATGAGCAGTTCTTC	CASSLDSGGNNEQFF
-	TRBV7-3	TRBJ2-3	TRBD2	TGTGCCAGCAGCGCTTCCTCGGGGGGGCAAGATACGCAGTATTTT	CASSASSGGQDTQYF
-	TRBV19	TRBJ1-1	TRBD1	TGTGCCAGTAGTATAGCTCCACCAGGGGGGACTGAAGCTTTCTTT	CASSIAPPGGTEAFF
-	TRBV19	TRBJ1-3	TRBD1	TGTGCCAGTAACCACAGGGGTGGAAACACCATATATTTT	CASNHRGGNTIYF
-	TRBV3-1/TRBV3-2	TRBJ1-1	-	TGTGCCAGCAGCACCCAACAGGTGCCGAGTGGGGCTTTCTTT	CASSTQQVPSGAFF
-	TRBV6-2/TRBV6-3	TRBJ2-2	-	TGTGCCAGCAGTTACTCGAGGCCAGTCACCGGGGAGCTGTTTTTT	CASSYSRPVTGELFF
-	TRBV7-6	TRBJ2-5	-	TGTGCCAGCAGTCTTATTGGGGAGGAGGGAGAGACCCAGTACTTC	CASSLIGEEGETQYF
-	TRBV11-2	TRBJ2-7	-	TGTGCCAGCAGCTTAATAGACAGCTACGAGCAGTACTTC	CASSLIDSYEQYF
-	TRBV5-1	TRBJ1-5	TRBD1	TGCGCCAGGACAGGGTTCGATCAGCCCCAGCATTTT	CARTGFDQPQHF
-	TRBV23-1	TRBJ1-1	-	TGCGCCAGCAGTCGTTCAGGCATGAACACTGAAGCTTTCTTT	CASSRSGMNTEAFF
-	TRBV19	TRBJ1-3	-	TGTGCCAGTAGTCCGGACGGAGGCTCTGGAAACACCATATATTTT	CASSPDGGSGNTIYF
once	TRBV5-1	TRBJ2-7	-	TGCGCCAGCAGCACAAATTACGAGCAGTACTTC	CASSTNYEQYF
few	TRBV2	TRBJ1-4	-	TGTGCCAGCAGTTCCTCCGGCGGCTGGAGTGAAAAACTGTTTTTT	CASSSSGGWSEKLFF
-	TRBV3-1/TRBV3-2	TRBJ1-3	-	TGTGCCAGCAGCCCCCGAGTCAACACCATATATTTT	CASSPRVNTIYF
-	TRBV6-5	TRBJ1-1	TRBD1	TGTGCCAGCATCGGGACAGGAAAGGCTTTCTTT	CASIGTGKAFF
-	TRBV7-3	TRBJ1-6	-	TGTGCCAGCAGCTTAATGGGGCAGGGAAATTCACCCCTCCACTTT	CASSLMGQGNSPLHF